This is a list of T cell receptor beta chains from one sample in a study of blood T cells in healthy people across ages. TCRdb redid the calling of the 5' RACE reads with MiXCR, one entry per CDR3 protein. The table shows some 1.4 million distinct CDR3 sequences, with 42% occurring only once. Sequencing was performed on blood. The receptors derive from a woman between 18 and 30 years old in good health. CDR3s include the opening cysteine and the closing phenylalanine or tryptophan. The order of the fields is CDR3 length, D gene, V gene, clone size, J gene, CDR3 DNA, CDR3 protein. The D gene is left open where the match is weak. Clone size, where shown, is once, few, many, or a class for clones that have expanded.

14,TRBD2,TRBV20-1,NA,TRBJ2-7,TGCAGTGTTTCGAGCGGGGGGCCTGGCAACGAGCAGTACTTC,CSVSSGGPGNEQYF
14,TRBD1,TRBV27,NA,TRBJ2-1,TGTGCCAGCAGTGCTGTCGACAGGGAAAATGAGCAGTTCTTC,CASSAVDRENEQFF
14,TRBD1,TRBV4-1,NA,TRBJ2-7,TGCGCCCCGAAGTATGGACAGGGGACCTACGAGCAGTACTTC,CAPKYGQGTYEQYF
14,NA,TRBV3-1,once,TRBJ1-2,TGTGCCAGCAGCCGCAAAGGGGCCTCCTATGGCTACACCTTC,CASSRKGASYGYTF
14,NA,TRBV2,NA,TRBJ2-7,TGTGCCAGCAGGCGGGACGCCAACTCCTACGAGCAGTACTTC,CASRRDANSYEQYF
10,NA,TRBV6-1,NA,TRBJ1-1,TGTGCCAGCAGTGAAGGTGCAGCTTTCTTT,CASSEGAAFF
14,NA,TRBV29-1,few,TRBJ2-5,TGCAGCGTTGAATCGCCAGCGGTGGGTCCGGCCCAGTACTTC,CSVESPAVGPAQYF
16,NA,TRBV7-8,NA,TRBJ1-1,TGTGCCAGCAGCTTAGGCCGAAGGGATGGACAGCCTGAAGCTTTCTTT,CASSLGRRDGQPEAFF
13,NA,TRBV12-3/TRBV12-4,NA,TRBJ2-2,TGTGCCAGCAGCGGGCAGGTCACCGGGGAGCTGTTTTTT,CASSGQVTGELFF
12,NA,TRBV10-3,NA,TRBJ2-2,TGTGCCACCACAGGGACCCACGGGGAGCTGTTTTTT,CATTGTHGELFF
13,NA,TRBV6-5,few,TRBJ1-2,TGTGCCAGCAGCCACCCCGACGGGCATGGCTACACCTTC,CASSHPDGHGYTF
15,NA,TRBV5-1,few,TRBJ2-3,TGCGCCAGCAGCTTGGCCGGCGCAGGGCCAGATACGCAGTATTTT,CASSLAGAGPDTQYF
15,NA,TRBV24-1,NA,TRBJ1-1,TGTGCCACCAGTGATTTTCACGGGGTGGGCACTGAAGCTTTCTTT,CATSDFHGVGTEAFF
11,NA,TRBV7-9,NA,TRBJ1-1,TGTGCCAGCAATCTGAACACTGAAGCTTTCTTT,CASNLNTEAFF
13,NA,TRBV30,few,TRBJ2-7,TGTGCCTGGAGTGTCCAGGTGCAGTCCGAGCAGTACTTC,CAWSVQVQSEQYF
16,TRBD1,TRBV19,NA,TRBJ2-7,TGTGCCAGTAGTACCGCCGACAGGGGGCTATCCTACGAGCAGTACTTC,CASSTADRGLSYEQYF
12,NA,TRBV5-1,few,TRBJ1-1,TGCGCCAGGCGATTCGTTTGCACTGAAGCTTTCTTT,CARRFVCTEAFF
13,NA,TRBV6-6,NA,TRBJ2-7,TGTGCCAGCAGTTACTCGGGGGGTGGCGAGCAGTACTTC,CASSYSGGGEQYF
13,NA,TRBV20-1,NA,TRBJ2-5,TGCAGTGCTAAGGAAGGGAACCAAGAGACCCAGTACTTC,CSAKEGNQETQYF
14,NA,TRBV4-1,NA,TRBJ2-3,TGCGCCAGCTGCCTAGGACAGTTCACAGATACGCAGTATTTT,CASCLGQFTDTQYF
16,NA,TRBV7-9,NA,TRBJ2-5,TGTGCCAGCAGCCTTAGGGCTAAACTAGTTGTGGAGACCCAGTACTTC,CASSLRAKLVVETQYF
18,NA,TRBV6-1,NA,TRBJ2-5,TGTGCCAGCAGTGAATACGAGGGTCCGGGAATACTTGGGGGAGAGCAGTACTTC,CASSEYEGPGILGGEQYF
13,TRBD1,TRBV29-1,few,TRBJ1-2,TGCAGCGTAGTCGGGACAGGGCCGGGCGGCTACACCTTC,CSVVGTGPGGYTF
17,TRBD2,TRBV10-3,NA,TRBJ2-3,TGTGCCATCAGTGAGCCTCGTCTAGCGGGGAGCACAGATACGCAGTATTTT,CAISEPRLAGSTDTQYF
18,TRBD1,TRBV3-1,NA,TRBJ2-6,TGTGCCAGCAGCCCAAGGGACAGGGGAAGCTCTGGGGCCAACGTCCTGACTTTC,CASSPRDRGSSGANVLTF
15,NA,TRBV7-9,NA,TRBJ2-3,TGTGCCAGCAGCTTAGTAATGATGGCAGCCGATACGCAGTATTTT,CASSLVMMAADTQYF
13,NA,TRBV20-1,NA,TRBJ1-5,TGCAGTGCAAAGGGAGCGAGCAATCAGCCCCAGCATTTT,CSAKGASNQPQHF
12,NA,TRBV29-1,few,TRBJ2-6,TGCAGCGTTGAGATGGGGGCCAACGTCCTGACTTTC,CSVEMGANVLTF
15,TRBD2,TRBV20-1,NA,TRBJ2-1,TGCAGTGCTAGTTCCACTAGCGGGGGGTACAATGAGCAGTTCTTC,CSASSTSGGYNEQFF
13,NA,TRBV20-1,NA,TRBJ2-5,TGCAGTGCACCGGGACTCCCGCCAGAGACCCAGTACTTC,CSAPGLPPETQYF
13,NA,TRBV6-1,once,TRBJ1-2,TGTGCCAGTCAGGACACCTACAACCGCGGCTACACCTTC,CASQDTYNRGYTF
15,TRBD1,TRBV20-1,few,TRBJ1-2,TGCAGTGCTAGCCCCTCGACAGGGGGCACGTATGGCTACACCTTC,CSASPSTGGTYGYTF
15,TRBD2,TRBV7-9,NA,TRBJ2-7,TGTGCCAGCAGCCTTATAGCGGGAGGGCCGGACGAGCAGTACTTC,CASSLIAGGPDEQYF
14,NA,TRBV27,NA,TRBJ1-2,TGTGCCAGCAGTATGCTAGGGACTGAAATCGGCTACACCTTC,CASSMLGTEIGYTF
16,TRBD2,TRBV18,NA,TRBJ2-1,TGTGCCAGCTCACAGACCTGGACTAGCGGGAGGAATGAGCAGTTCTTC,CASSQTWTSGRNEQFF
18,TRBD2,TRBV11-1,NA,TRBJ2-3,TGTGCCAGCAGCCTTCCCCTGGGACTAGCGGGAGTGCCAGATACGCAGTATTTT,CASSLPLGLAGVPDTQYF
14,NA,TRBV5-6,NA,TRBJ2-5,TGTGCCAGCAGCCCCGGGACCAGGGATAATGAGCAGTACTTC,CASSPGTRDNEQYF
13,NA,TRBV29-1,NA,TRBJ2-7,TGCAGCGTTCGTGGGGGCAACTCCTACGAGCAGTACTTC,CSVRGGNSYEQYF
15,NA,TRBV2,NA,TRBJ2-3,TGTGCCAGCAGCAGGGAACAGTCGCGCACAGATACGCAGTATTTT,CASSREQSRTDTQYF
14,NA,TRBV12-3/TRBV12-4,few,TRBJ1-2,TGTGCCAGCAGCCTGACAGAAGCTAACTATGGCTACACCTTC,CASSLTEANYGYTF
14,TRBD2,TRBV27,few,TRBJ2-1,TGTGCCAGCAGTCAAGCGGGACCCTACAATGAGCAGTTCTTC,CASSQAGPYNEQFF
14,NA,TRBV6-1,few,TRBJ2-7,TGTGCCAGCAGTCAAACAGACAGCAACTACGAGCAGTACTTC,CASSQTDSNYEQYF
15,NA,TRBV11-2,NA,TRBJ2-7,TGTGCCAGCACCGAGAAGCCCGGTGGCTCCTACGAGCAGTACTTC,CASTEKPGGSYEQYF
15,NA,TRBV29-1,few,TRBJ2-4,TGCAGCGTTGAAGACGCCCCCGGAGCCAAAAACATTCAGTACTTC,CSVEDAPGAKNIQYF
15,TRBD1,TRBV11-3,NA,TRBJ2-1,TGTGCCAGCAGCTATCCCGGGACAGATTACAATGAGCAGTTCTTC,CASSYPGTDYNEQFF
17,TRBD1,TRBV5-4,NA,TRBJ2-4,TGTGCCAGCAGCTTGGGAGGGACAGGGGGTACCGAAAACATTCAGTACTTC,CASSLGGTGGTENIQYF
17,NA,TRBV7-2,few,TRBJ1-2,TGTGCCAGTCGCCGGGGACACAATTCCATCGAGGACTATGGCTACACCTTC,CASRRGHNSIEDYGYTF
17,TRBD2,TRBV2,NA,TRBJ2-3,TGTGCCAGCAGTGAAGCGAAGACTAGCGGTTTCTTGGATACGCAGTATTTT,CASSEAKTSGFLDTQYF
14,TRBD1,TRBV5-1,NA,TRBJ2-7,TGCGCCAGCAGCTCGCGGGACAGGGTTGATGAGCAGTACTTC,CASSSRDRVDEQYF
16,TRBD2,TRBV10-3,NA,TRBJ2-1,TGTGCCACCATCCGAGGCGCGGGAGGGCTGAGCGATGAGCAGTTCTTC,CATIRGAGGLSDEQFF
13,TRBD2,TRBV20-1,NA,TRBJ2-5,TGCAGTGCCCAAAAGCGGGAGGGAGAGACCCAGTACTTC,CSAQKREGETQYF
15,NA,TRBV15,few,TRBJ2-7,TGTGCCACCAGCACTCCCGGGCCTTTCCTCTACGAGCAGTACTTC,CATSTPGPFLYEQYF
17,TRBD1,TRBV7-2,NA,TRBJ2-6,TGTGCCAGCAGCCACCCTGGACAGGTCTCTGGGGCCAACGTCCTGACTTTC,CASSHPGQVSGANVLTF
12,NA,TRBV2,few,TRBJ1-2,TGTGCCAGCAACGTAGAGGCGGAAGGCTACACCTTC,CASNVEAEGYTF
17,TRBD1,TRBV20-1,few,TRBJ1-6,TGCAGTGCTAGAGATGCGGGACAGGGGGTCTATAATTCACCCCTCCACTTT,CSARDAGQGVYNSPLHF